This passage covers 25 T cell receptor beta chains from one sample sequenced in a study of blood T cell repertoires in COVID-19. Here immunoSEQ multiplex PCR was the method, and the copy in TCRdb shows in-frame clones only, minus some. Here the sample spans 50,000 or so clones, 90% to 95% being singletons. The specimen sequenced was peripheral blood. Every receptor here comes from an elderly woman with acute or convalescent COVID-19.

The J gene is TRBJ2-3, the V gene TRBV5-1, with TRBD1 as a possible D gene (6 bases). From germline, CDR1 is SGHRS and CDR2 YFSETQ. The CDR3 is 13 residues long. The germline V and J ends were trimmed by 3 bases and 6 bases, with 11 bases remaining between them. The CDR3 DNA is TGCGCCAGCAGCTCCGGACAGAGGGATACGCAGTATTTT. Translated, it gives CASSSGQRDTQYF.

This chain's CDR3 is CASSKKGEASGTYEQYF. The CDR3 bases are TGTGCCAGCAGCAAAAAAGGAGAAGCTAGCGGGACCTACGAGCAGTACTTC. The rearrangement joins TRBV21-1 to TRBJ2-7; the DNA was not used to check the table's D call, TRBD2. TRBV21-1 is recorded as a pseudogene. This CDR3 contains 17 residues.

This clone was counted between two and nine times. This sequence joins TRBV3-1 (or the pseudogene TRBV3-2) and TRBJ2-5; 10 positions match TRBD2. This CDR3 region has 15 residues. J was trimmed by 5 bases and V by 2 bases; bases with no gene match: 5. The germline gives CDR1 LGHDT, CDR2 YNNKEL (reference sequence). The CDR3 coding sequence is TGTGCCAGCAGCCAATGGACTAGCGGTCGGGAGACCCAGTACTTC. Translating gives CASSQWTSGRETQYF.

Here the CDR3 reads CASSPTDRGQRELFF. The DNA for the CDR3 is TGTGCCAGCTCACCCACGGACAGGGGGCAGAGGGAGCTGTTTTTT. The gene calls are TRBV18 and TRBJ2-2; 11 bases are a match to TRBD1. J gave up 9 bases and V 3 bases, and 6 bases lay outside the gene matches. The CDR3 runs to 15 residues. The V gene's germline CDR1 is KGHSH and CDR2 LQKENI.

This clone was detected only once. The rearrangement joins TRBV7-2 to TRBJ1-2, with TRBD1 identical over 9 bases. V lost 5 bases to trimming and J lost 1 base; unmatched junction nucleotides: 8. Germline values: CDR1 SGHTA, CDR2 FQGNSA. There are 16 residues in the CDR3. CDR3 sequence reads: CASSQEKDRGNYGYTF. The CDR3 DNA reads as TGTGCCAGCAGCCAAGAAAAGGACAGGGGTAACTATGGCTACACCTTC.

The chain recombines TRBV6-5 with TRBJ1-1; 7 bases are shared with TRBD1. The V gene end was trimmed by 3 bases and the J gene end by 2 bases; junction bases not matched to a gene: 6. This CDR3 is 15 amino acids long. CDR1 and CDR2 (germline): MNHEY, SVGAGI. The CDR3 protein is CASSYVGTANTEAFF. In nucleotides, the CDR3 is TGTGCCAGCAGTTATGTTGGGACAGCTAACACTGAAGCTTTCTTT.

The V call is TRBV25-1, the J call TRBJ2-5; 7 bases agree with TRBD1. V gave up 3 bases and J gave up 3 bases; unmatched junction bases: 7. The germline CDR1 and CDR2 sequences are MGHDK and SYGVNS. CDR3 size: 15 residues. The CDR3 region is CASSDPRTGEETQYF. CDR3 nucleotide sequence: TGTGCCAGCAGTGACCCCCGGACAGGAGAAGAGACCCAGTACTTC.

The J gene is TRBJ2-1, the V gene TRBV2; 7 bases agree with TRBD1. Germline V CDR1 and CDR2: SNHLY, FYNNEI. V lost 1 base, J lost 8 bases, and 5 bases stayed unmatched. This CDR3 spans 14 amino acids. In DNA, the CDR3 is TGTGCCAGCAGTGAAGAGACAGGGTGGGATGAGCAGTTCTTC. It translates to CASSEETGWDEQFF.

V usage is TRBV7-8 and J usage is TRBJ2-2; 7 positions match TRBD1. J gave up 6 bases and V 5 bases, and 3 bases lay outside the gene matches. CDR1 is SGHVS, CDR2 FQNEAQ, per germline. CDR3 size: 13 residues. Here the CDR3 reads CASSQDRPGELFF. The CDR3 nucleotides read TGTGCCAGCAGCCAGGACAGGCCCGGGGAGCTGTTTTTT. Full variable domain (remainder filled in from reference TRBV7-8 and TRBJ2-2): GAGVSQSPRYKVAKRGQDVALRCDPISGHVSLFWYQQALGQGPEFLTYFQNEAQLDKSGLPSDRFFAERPEGSVSTLKIQRTQQEDSAVYLCASSQDRPGELFFGEGSRLTVL.

This chain uses TRBV7-9 with TRBJ1-2; 9 nucleotides align to TRBD1. This CDR3 has 13 amino acids. Unmatched junction bases numbered 8, after V lost 8 bases and J lost 7 bases. Per the germline V gene, CDR1 is SEHNR and CDR2 is FQNEAQ (reference sequence). The CDR3 sequence: CASGTGGQGGYTF. Here the CDR3 DNA reads TGTGCCAGCGGCACAGGGGGCCAGGGTGGCTACACCTTC.

The rearrangement uses TRBV12-3 or TRBV12-4 and TRBJ1-2; 10 positions agree with TRBD1. Germline trimming cut 8 bases from V and 8 bases from J; bases unmatched to any gene: 8. The CDR3 is 13 residues long. The CDR3 sequence: CASQGTGDTGYTF. CDR3 in DNA: TGTGCCAGCCAAGGGACAGGGGATACAGGCTACACCTTC.

V and J are TRBV7-9 and TRBJ1-2, with 8 positions matching TRBD1. The CDR3 runs 14 residues. Germline lookup yields CDR1 SEHNR and CDR2 FQNEAQ (reference sequence). Trimming removed 5 bases from V and 5 bases from J; junction bases left unmatched: 7. The CDR3 protein is CASSPGQGAYGYTF. The CDR3 nucleotides are TGTGCCAGCAGCCCCGGGCAGGGGGCTTATGGCTACACCTTC.

The V and J genes are TRBV19 and TRBJ2-5; the match to TRBD1 covers 7 bases. The CDR3 runs 14 residues. After removal of 5 bases from V and 3 bases from J, the junction contained 6 bases not matched to a gene. Germline values: CDR1 LNHDA, CDR2 SQIVND (reference sequence). The CDR3 sequence: CASSLDRAEETQYF. In nucleotides, the CDR3 is TGTGCCAGTAGTCTCGACAGGGCGGAAGAGACCCAGTACTTC.

The genes are TRBV29-1 and TRBJ1-1; tentative D call: TRBD1 (6 bases). Trimming took 6 bases from V and 8 from J, leaving 13 bases between them. CDR1 and CDR2 (germline): SQVTM, ANQGSEA. This CDR3 spans 11 amino acids. The CDR3 DNA sequence: TGCAGCGTAACGGACAGAGGAGAAGCTTTCTTT. Its translation is CSVTDRGEAFF.

This rearrangement joins TRBV6-5 to TRBJ2-1, with 9 nucleotides matching TRBD2. Losses at the gene ends were 0 bases for V and 7 bases for J; bases not matched to a gene: 4. CDR3 length: 15 amino acids. The germline V gene encodes CDR1 MNHEY and CDR2 SVGAGI. CDR3 bases: TGTGCCAGCAGTTACTCGGCGGGAGGGCGGAATGAGCAGTTCTTC. It codes for CASSYSAGGRNEQFF.

V is TRBV6-5 and J is TRBJ1-3; possible D gene TRBD1, 6 bases. CDR1 and CDR2 (germline): MNHEY, SVGAGI. CDR3 length equals 15 residues. V was shortened by 6 bases and J by 0 bases, with 12 bases between the two germline ends. The CDR3 bases are TGTGCCAGCAGAACAACAGGGTTCTCTGGAAACACCATATATTTT. The encoded protein is CASRTTGFSGNTIYF.

V usage is TRBV6-6 and J usage is TRBJ1-1; 8 bases line up with TRBD1. Trimming took 6 bases from V and 11 from J; bases not matched to a gene: 20. Germline CDR1 reads MNHNY; CDR2 reads SVGAGI (reference sequence). The CDR3 is made up of 16 amino acids. The CDR3 sequence is CASRTGQGDSSFLAFF. The DNA of the CDR3 is TGTGCCAGCAGAACCGGACAGGGAGACTCCTCCTTTTTGGCTTTCTTT.

This chain connects TRBV29-1 to TRBJ2-3, with a weak D call TRBD2 (5 bases). The V and J ends lost 3 bases and 0 bases respectively, with 10 bases between them. This CDR3 has 14 residues. Germline-derived CDR1 and CDR2 are SQVTM and ANQGSEA. The CDR3 here is CSVESRTSTDTQYF. DNA for the CDR3: TGCAGCGTTGAGTCTAGGACTAGCACAGATACGCAGTATTTT.

The V gene is TRBV20-1, the J gene TRBJ2-1; the D gene is possibly TRBD2 (5 bases). In germline, CDR1 is DFQATT, CDR2 SNEGSKA (reference sequence). The CDR3 loop spans 11 amino acids. V was shortened by 5 bases and J by 8 bases, with 10 bases between the two germline ends. As DNA, the CDR3 is TGCAGTGCTGGGAAGAGGGATGAGCAGTTCTTC. It yields the protein CSAGKRDEQFF.

The V gene is TRBV3-1 (or the pseudogene TRBV3-2), the J gene TRBJ2-3, with D perhaps TRBD2 (5 bases). The germline CDR1 and CDR2 sequences are LGHDT and YNNKEL (reference sequence). The CDR3 has 14 amino acids. Trimming pared 1 base from V and 6 bases from J, leaving 11 bases between. The CDR3 sequence: CASSQGGSGDTQYF. The CDR3 DNA sequence: TGTGCCAGCAGCCAAGGGGGATCGGGGGATACGCAGTATTTT.

A single count supports this clone. Here the CDR3 reads CASSIGGGSGSLYNEQFF. CDR3 coding DNA: TGTGCCAGTAGTATTGGCGGGGGGAGCGGGAGCCTTTACAATGAGCAGTTCTTC. The J gene is TRBJ2-1, the V gene TRBV19, with 8 bases matching TRBD2. The CDR3 runs 18 residues. Germline V gene sequence: CDR1 LNHDA, CDR2 SQIVND (reference sequence). The V gene end was trimmed by 3 bases and the J gene end by 4 bases; junction bases not matched to a gene: 14.

This sequence joins TRBV5-4 and TRBJ2-5, with TRBD2 identical over 7 bases. The CDR3 contains 16 residues. Trimming took 3 bases from V and 2 from J; bases not matched to a gene: 10. The germline V gene encodes CDR1 SGHNT and CDR2 YYREEE (reference sequence). In DNA, the CDR3 is TGTGCCAGCAGCTATCTAAGTGGGAGGGCACAAGAGACCCAGTACTTC. The encoded protein is CASSYLSGRAQETQYF. The variable domain in full, with the rest retrieved from reference TRBV5-4 and TRBJ2-5, is ETGVTQSPTHLIKTRGQQVTLRCSSQSGHNTVSWYQQALGQGPQFIFQYYREEENGRGNFPPRFSGLQFPNYSSELNVNALELDDSALYLCASSYLSGRAQETQYFGPGTRLLVL.

The rearrangement uses TRBV30 and TRBJ1-3; D perhaps matches TRBD1 (6 bases). Germline CDR1 reads GTSNPN; CDR2 reads SVGIG (reference sequence). V lost 2 bases and J 4 bases, leaving 9 bases between the germline ends. The CDR3 extends over 13 amino acids. CDR3 in amino acids: CAWSPGGGNTIYF. CDR3 coding DNA: TGTGCCTGGAGTCCGGGGGGCGGAAACACCATATATTTT.

The rearrangement uses TRBV30 and TRBJ1-2, with D hard to call. Germline CDR1 reads GTSNPN; CDR2 reads SVGIG (reference sequence). V dropped 0 bases and J dropped 4 bases, with 9 bases sitting between them. This CDR3 comprises 13 residues. The CDR3 region has the DNA TGTGCCTGGAGTGTAGGAGTAACCTATGGCTACACCTTC. Translated: CAWSVGVTYGYTF.

This clone was observed a single time. The rearrangement links TRBV30 to TRBJ2-7, with 7 bases matching TRBD2. The ends lost 0 bases at V and 4 bases at J; junction bases unmatched: 6. This CDR3 is 14 amino acids long. Germline CDR1 GTSNPN, CDR2 SVGIG (reference sequence). The CDR3 reads CAWSVGGGGYEQYF. As DNA, the CDR3 is TGTGCCTGGAGTGTAGGCGGGGGAGGTTACGAGCAGTACTTC.